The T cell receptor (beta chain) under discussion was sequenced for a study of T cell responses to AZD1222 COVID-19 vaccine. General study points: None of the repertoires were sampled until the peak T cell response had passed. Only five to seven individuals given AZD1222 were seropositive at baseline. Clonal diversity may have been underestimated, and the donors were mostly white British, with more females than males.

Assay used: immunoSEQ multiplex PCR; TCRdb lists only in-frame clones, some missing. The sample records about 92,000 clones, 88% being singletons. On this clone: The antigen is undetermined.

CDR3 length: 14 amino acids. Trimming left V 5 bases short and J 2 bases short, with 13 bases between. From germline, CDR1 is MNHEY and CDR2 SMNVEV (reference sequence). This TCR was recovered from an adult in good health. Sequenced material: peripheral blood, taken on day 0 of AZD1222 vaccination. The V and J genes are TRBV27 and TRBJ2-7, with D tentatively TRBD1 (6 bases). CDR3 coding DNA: TGTGCCAGCAGTCCAGGGACAAGACCCTACGAGCAGTACTTC. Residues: CASSPGTRPYEQYF.